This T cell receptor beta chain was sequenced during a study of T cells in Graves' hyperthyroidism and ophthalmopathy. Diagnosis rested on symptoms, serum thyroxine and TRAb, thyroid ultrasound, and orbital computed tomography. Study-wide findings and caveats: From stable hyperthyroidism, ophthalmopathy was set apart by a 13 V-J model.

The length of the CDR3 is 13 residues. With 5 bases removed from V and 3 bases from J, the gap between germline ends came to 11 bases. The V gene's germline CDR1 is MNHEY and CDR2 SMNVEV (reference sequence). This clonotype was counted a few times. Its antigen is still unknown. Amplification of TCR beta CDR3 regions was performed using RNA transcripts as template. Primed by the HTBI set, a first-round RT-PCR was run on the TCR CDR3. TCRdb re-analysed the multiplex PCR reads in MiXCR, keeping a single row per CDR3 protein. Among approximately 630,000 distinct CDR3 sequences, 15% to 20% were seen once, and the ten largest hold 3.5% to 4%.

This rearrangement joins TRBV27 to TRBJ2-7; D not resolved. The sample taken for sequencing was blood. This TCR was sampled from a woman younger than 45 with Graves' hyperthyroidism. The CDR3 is CASSLKISYEQYF. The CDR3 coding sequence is TGTGCCAGCAGTCTCAAAATAAGCTACGAGCAGTACTTC.